The 16 T cell receptor beta chains below were found in one sample sequenced in a study of cytomegalovirus exposure and HLA in healthy donors. TCRdb's table, derived via immunoSEQ multiplex PCR, lists solely in-frame clones and lacks some. The table has 120,000 or so clones, roughly 87% seen once. Material for sequencing was PBMCs. All receptors come from a woman under 30 in good health and CMV-seronegative.

The J gene is TRBJ2-5, the V gene TRBV1; TRBD2 reflects the table's D call only, with no check against the DNA. TRBV1 has pseudogene status. This CDR3 region has 17 residues. CDR3 sequence (DNA): TGCACCAGCCTCTCCTCCCCCAGCGGGAGGAGGAGGGAGACCCAGTACTTC. Its protein is CTSLSSPSGRRRETQYF.

This clone was recorded once. J is TRBJ2-7 and V is TRBV7-2; 9 nucleotides line up with TRBD2. Looked up from germline, CDR1 is SGHTA and CDR2 is FQGNSA. V trimming: 5 bases; J trimming: 1 base; junction bases outside the gene matches: 3. The CDR3 has 14 residues. CDR3 sequence: CASSRTSGSYEQYF. The DNA for the CDR3 is TGTGCCAGCAGCCGAACTAGCGGGTCCTACGAGCAGTACTTC.

In this sample, this clone turned up once. This rearrangement joins TRBV4-3 to TRBJ2-1, with no clear D. Germline V gives CDR1 LGHNA, CDR2 YSLEER. The CDR3 runs 16 residues. V was shortened by 0 bases and J by 0 bases, with 9 bases between the two germline ends. DNA for the CDR3: TGCGCCAGCAGCCAAGACGGAGAAGTCTCCTACAATGAGCAGTTCTTC. Translation: CASSQDGEVSYNEQFF.

The chain recombines TRBV7-9 with TRBJ2-7, with 7 bases that match TRBD1. CDR3 size: 15 residues. In germline, CDR1 is SEHNR, CDR2 FQNEAQ (reference sequence). J was trimmed by 3 bases and V by 4 bases; bases with no gene match: 9. The CDR3 nucleotides read TGTGCCAGCAGCTCAACCGGGACAGACCACTACGAGCAGTACTTC. It codes for CASSSTGTDHYEQYF.

This rearrangement joins TRBV27 to TRBJ1-1; TRBD1 matches at 10 bases. With 5 bases clipped from V and 5 bases from J, the junction kept 11 bases outside the gene matches. The length of the CDR3 is 16 residues. Per the germline V gene, CDR1 is MNHEY and CDR2 is SMNVEV (reference sequence). CDR3 in amino acids: CASSRQGATLRTEAFF. CDR3 bases: TGTGCCAGCAGTCGACAGGGGGCGACTCTCAGAACTGAAGCTTTCTTT.

The gene calls are TRBV6-5 and TRBJ2-3; 8 bases align to TRBD2. CDR1 and CDR2 (germline): MNHEY, SVGAGI. J gave up 2 bases and V 6 bases, and 4 bases lay outside the gene matches. The CDR3 loop spans 14 amino acids. The CDR3 loop reads CASSAGGPTDTQYF. In DNA, the CDR3 is TGTGCCAGCAGCGCGGGGGGACCCACAGATACGCAGTATTTT.

This chain links TRBV4-3 with TRBJ2-7; TRBD2 is a possible D gene (6 bases). V shed 0 bases and J shed 0 bases, with 12 bases lying between them. From germline, CDR1 is LGHNA and CDR2 YSLEER. This CDR3 region has 16 residues. In DNA, the CDR3 is TGCGCCAGCAGCCAAGATACAGCGGGTCTCTCCTACGAGCAGTACTTC. Translation: CASSQDTAGLSYEQYF.

V is TRBV6-4 and J is TRBJ1-5; D is uncertain. Germline CDR1 and CDR2: MRHNA and SNTAGT. Trimming left V 4 bases short and J 4 bases short, with 11 bases between. The CDR3 runs to 14 residues. The DNA for the CDR3 is TGTGCCAGCAGTGGGTCTGCGGGGAATCAGCCCCAGCATTTT. This gives the protein CASSGSAGNQPQHF.

The chain combines TRBV6-1 with TRBJ1-5; the D gene is possibly TRBD1 (5 bases). Germline CDR1 is MNHNS and CDR2 is SASEGT. The V and J ends lost 0 bases and 6 bases respectively, with 15 bases between them. The CDR3 runs to 16 residues. CDR3 loop: CASSEAFTRGGQPQHF. For the CDR3, the DNA is TGTGCCAGCAGTGAAGCGTTCACAAGGGGTGGTCAGCCCCAGCATTTT.

The chain employs TRBV28 and TRBJ2-5; a weak D match, TRBD1 (5 bases). Trimming removed 3 bases from V and 2 bases from J, with 10 bases in between. CDR3 length equals 14 residues. The germline V gene has CDR1 MDHEN and CDR2 SYDVKM. This CDR3 reads CASSFNDRQETQYF. The CDR3 DNA is TGTGCCAGCAGTTTCAATGACAGACAAGAGACCCAGTACTTC. Full variable domain (rest looked up from reference TRBV28 and TRBJ2-5): DVKVTQSSRYLVKRTGEKVFLECVQDMDHENMFWYRQDPGLGLRLIYFSYDVKMKEKGDIPEGYSVSREKKERFSLILESASTNQTSMYLCASSFNDRQETQYFGPGTRLLVL.

This clone was counted once. J is TRBJ2-3 and V is TRBV11-2, with D possibly being TRBD1 (5 bases). V lost 3 bases to trimming and J lost 5 bases, with 15 bases between them. The CDR3 is made up of 15 amino acids. Germline CDR1 and CDR2: SGHAT and FQNNGV. The DNA for the CDR3 is TGTGCCAGCAGCTTCCGTCGAAGGGGCGGAGATACGCAGTATTTT. It specifies CASSFRRRGGDTQYF.

This chain connects TRBV6-5 to TRBJ1-5; 10 bases match TRBD1. Trimming took 6 bases from V and 4 from J; bases not matched to a gene: 6. This CDR3 has 15 residues. Germline V gene data show CDR1 as MNHEY and CDR2 as SVGAGI. CDR3: CASSTGQGGNQPQHF. CDR3 nucleotides: TGTGCCAGCAGCACCGGACAGGGGGGTAATCAGCCCCAGCATTTT.

The CDR3 nucleotides are TGTGCCACCTTAGGGGGATCGTCGAACACTGAAGCTTTCTTT. This translates into CATLGGSSNTEAFF. The chain combines TRBV28 with TRBJ1-1; maybe TRBD1 (6 bases). Between the trimmed V and J ends, which lost 10 bases and 1 base, there was a span of 16 bases. The CDR3 extends over 14 amino acids. The germline V gene has CDR1 MDHEN and CDR2 SYDVKM. The whole variable domain, remainder taken from reference TRBV28 and TRBJ1-1, is DVKVTQSSRYLVKRTGEKVFLECVQDMDHENMFWYRQDPGLGLRLIYFSYDVKMKEKGDIPEGYSVSREKKERFSLILESASTNQTSMYLCATLGGSSNTEAFFGQGTRLTVV.

This clone showed up just a few times. The chain recombines TRBV4-2 with TRBJ2-1, with TRBD2 matching over 8 bases. CDR3 length equals 16 residues. Trimming at V came to 1 base and at J to 10 bases, leaving 12 bases not matched to a gene. The germline V gene has CDR1 LGHNA and CDR2 YNFKEQ. DNA of the CDR3: TGTGCCAGCAGCCAAGGATTCCGGACTAGCTTAAAAGAGCAGTTCTTC. It encodes CASSQGFRTSLKEQFF.

The J gene is TRBJ1-4, the V gene TRBV5-1; tentative D call: TRBD1 (5 bases). CDR1 and CDR2 from the germline V gene are SGHRS and YFSETQ. The ends were cut back, 4 bases at V and 3 bases at J, with 13 bases in the middle. The CDR3 has 15 amino acids. CDR3 in amino acids: CASSGRVAANEKLFF. CDR3 coding DNA: TGCGCCAGCAGCGGCAGGGTCGCGGCTAATGAAAAACTGTTTTTT.

The chain joins TRBV2 to TRBJ2-3; TRBD2 matches at 15 bases. The CDR3 loop spans 17 amino acids. V shed 7 bases, J shed 0 bases, and the junction held 5 bases outside the gene matches. Germline values: CDR1 SNHLY, CDR2 FYNNEI. The CDR3 protein is CASTGLAGGVSTDTQYF. CDR3 DNA: TGTGCCAGCACCGGACTAGCGGGGGGGGTAAGCACAGATACGCAGTATTTT.